These T cell receptor beta chains were read from a single sample in a study of OX40 agonist ivuxolimab in advanced cancers. Only in-frame clones appear in the TCRdb table, and some are missing; sequencing was by immunoSEQ multiplex PCR. The profile shows about 70,000 clones, approximately 89% of them singletons. The input for sequencing was CD4+ or CD8+ T cells sorted from blood, taken in a trial of the OX40 agonist ivuxolimab. The receptors stem from an adult with an advanced solid tumor such as melanoma, head and neck, liver or kidney cancer. CDR3s include the opening cysteine and the closing phenylalanine or tryptophan.

V	J	CDR3
TRBV15	TRBJ2-3	CATSSRQGRPDTQYF
TRBV11-2	TRBJ2-7	CASSLAGTGAYEQYF
TRBV6-6	TRBJ2-3	CASKGASAGTDTQYF
TRBV2	TRBJ2-2	CASRWDGLSGELFF
TRBV5-8	TRBJ1-1	CASSLRPTGNTEAFF
TRBV14	TRBJ2-7	CASSPLTGGRFYEQYF
TRBV11-2	TRBJ2-3	CASKGGERTDTQYF
TRBV10-3	TRBJ1-2	CAISAGQGIFGYTF
TRBV7-8	TRBJ2-7	CASTVQGAYEQYF
TRBV29-1	TRBJ1-3	CSIGSGNTIYF
TRBV10-1	TRBJ2-3	CASSDGAGGPKTDTQYF
TRBV2	TRBJ2-2	CASSEALVAGELFF
TRBV19	TRBJ2-7	CASSIGQARGEQYF
TRBV19	TRBJ2-1	CASSSRGGLSYNEQFF
TRBV27	TRBJ2-3	CASTRLAGADTQYF
TRBV6-5	TRBJ1-2	CASRSGTFNLRGYTF